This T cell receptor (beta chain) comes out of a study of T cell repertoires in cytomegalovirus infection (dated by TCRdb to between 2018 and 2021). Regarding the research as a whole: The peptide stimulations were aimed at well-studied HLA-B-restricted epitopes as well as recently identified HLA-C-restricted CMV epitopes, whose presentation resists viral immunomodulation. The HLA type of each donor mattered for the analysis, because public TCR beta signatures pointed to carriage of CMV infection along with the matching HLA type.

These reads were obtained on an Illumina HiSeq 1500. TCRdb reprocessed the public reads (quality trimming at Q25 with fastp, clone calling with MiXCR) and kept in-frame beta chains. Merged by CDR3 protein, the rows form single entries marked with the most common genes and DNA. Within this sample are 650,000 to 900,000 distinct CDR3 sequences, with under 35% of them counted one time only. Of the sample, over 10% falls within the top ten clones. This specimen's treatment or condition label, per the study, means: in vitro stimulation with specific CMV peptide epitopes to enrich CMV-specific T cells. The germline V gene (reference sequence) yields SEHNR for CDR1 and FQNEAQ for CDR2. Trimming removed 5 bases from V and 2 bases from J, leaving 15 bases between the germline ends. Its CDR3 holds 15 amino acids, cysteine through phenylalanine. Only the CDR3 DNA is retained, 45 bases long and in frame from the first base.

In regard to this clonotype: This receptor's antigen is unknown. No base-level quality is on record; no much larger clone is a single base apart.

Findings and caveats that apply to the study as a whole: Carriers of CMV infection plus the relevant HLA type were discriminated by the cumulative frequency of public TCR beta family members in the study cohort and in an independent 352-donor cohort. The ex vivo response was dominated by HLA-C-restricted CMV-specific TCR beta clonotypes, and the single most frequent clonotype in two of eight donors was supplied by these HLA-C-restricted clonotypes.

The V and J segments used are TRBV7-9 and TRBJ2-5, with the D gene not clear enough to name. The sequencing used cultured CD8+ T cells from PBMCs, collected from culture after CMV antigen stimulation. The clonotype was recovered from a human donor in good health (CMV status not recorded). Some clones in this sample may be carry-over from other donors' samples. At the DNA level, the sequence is TGTGCCAGCAGCCCCGAAGATATCCGGCAAGAGACCCAGTACTTC. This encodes CASSPEDIRQETQYF.